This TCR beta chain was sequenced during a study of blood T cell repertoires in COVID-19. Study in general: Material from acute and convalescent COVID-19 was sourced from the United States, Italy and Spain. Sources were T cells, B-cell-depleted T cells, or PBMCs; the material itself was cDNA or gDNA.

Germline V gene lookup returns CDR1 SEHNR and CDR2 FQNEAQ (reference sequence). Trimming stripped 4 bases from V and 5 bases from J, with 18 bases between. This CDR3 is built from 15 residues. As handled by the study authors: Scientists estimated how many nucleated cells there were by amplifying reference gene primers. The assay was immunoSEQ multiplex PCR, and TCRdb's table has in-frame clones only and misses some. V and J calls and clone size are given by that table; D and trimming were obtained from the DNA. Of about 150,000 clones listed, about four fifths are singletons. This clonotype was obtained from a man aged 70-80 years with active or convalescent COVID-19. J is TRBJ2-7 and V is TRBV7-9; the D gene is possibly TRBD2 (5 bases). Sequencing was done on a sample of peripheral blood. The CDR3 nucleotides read TGTGCCAGCAGCTCTCACCTTCAGAGGAGGAACGAGCAGTACTTC. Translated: CASSSHLQRRNEQYF.